This T cell receptor beta chain was profiled in a study of glioma-infiltrating T cells. Study outcomes and limitations: Tissue-blood divergence was below expectation in non-neoplastic patients, above in gliomas.

Concerning this clonotype: Its specificity is not known. No conserved phenylalanine or tryptophan is present at the end of the CDR3, so a read error is the likely explanation.

Trimming pared 3 bases from V and 6 bases from J, leaving 7 bases between. CDR1 MNHEY and CDR2 SVGAGI come from the germline V gene. This CDR3 comprises 12 residues. Using RNA template, CDR3s of TCR alpha and beta were amplified with iRepertoire arm-PCR. One-step reverse transcription and amplification started from around 100-400 ng of tissue mRNA or PBMC total RNA. TCRdb reprocessed the multiplex PCR reads via MiXCR and lists one record per CDR3 protein. The sample gives over 80,000 distinct CDR3 sequences, around 42% of which show up once; about two fifths is in the top ten. The source is a human donor with low-grade glioma or glioblastoma, undergoing nonglioma brain surgery, or in good health (not recorded which). Sequencing was done on a sample of glioma tissue, nonneoplastic brain tissue, or PBMCs (not recorded which). The chain has TRBV6-5 and TRBJ2-3; D is ambiguous. The CDR3 nucleotides read TGTGCCAGCAGTTATACCTCGGATACGCAGTATTCT. Protein sequence: CASSYTSDTQYS.